This TCR beta chain originates from a study of blood T cells in healthy people across ages. Then a second PCR, running roughly 7 to 12 cycles, was carried out with a sample-barcoded 5' primer and a J-beta primer mix. TCRdb called the 5' RACE reads again in MiXCR, with one record for every CDR3 protein. The data show some 890,000 distinct CDR3 sequences, about 29% seen once. V lost 5 bases, J lost 7 bases, and 18 bases lay in between. This CDR3 contains 15 residues. Germline CDR1 and CDR2: SGHTA and FQGTGA. These data are also associated with another study on T cells of mothers and their children.

The clonotype was recovered from a woman in her thirties or forties in good health. V and J are TRBV7-3 and TRBJ2-1; D may match TRBD1 or TRBD2 (6 bases each). The sample comprised blood. The CDR3 reads CASSPQRTGRNEQFF. CDR3 bases: TGTGCCAGCAGCCCCCAAAGAACAGGGAGGAATGAGCAGTTCTTC.